Listed here are 28 T cell receptor beta chains from one sample, sequenced in a study of shared clonotypes between healthy human individuals. Measured with immunoSEQ multiplex PCR; TCRdb has only the in-frame clones, and not every one. The profile shows millions of clones, around 90% of them singletons. The sample taken for sequencing was naive CD4+ T cells sorted from blood. Subset here: CD45RA+ positively selected. These receptors came from a man aged 18-30 years in good health.

V usage is TRBV7-8 and J usage is TRBJ1-1; D might be TRBD1 (5 bases). V was trimmed by 4 bases and J by 1 base, leaving 13 bases between them. Germline V gene sequence: CDR1 SGHVS, CDR2 FQNEAQ. The CDR3 extends over 15 amino acids. In DNA, the CDR3 is TGTGCCAGCAGCTGGGCGGGACCGTCGAACACTGAAGCTTTCTTT. Its protein product is CASSWAGPSNTEAFF.

The gene calls are TRBV14 and TRBJ2-2; possible D gene TRBD1, 6 bases. Between the trimmed V and J ends, which lost 0 bases and 1 base, there was a span of 9 bases. Per germline, CDR1 SGHDN and CDR2 FVKESK. This CDR3 is 16 amino acids long. The CDR3 coding sequence is TGTGCCAGCAGCCAAGAACAGGGACGGAACACCGGGGAGCTGTTTTTT. This translates into CASSQEQGRNTGELFF.

This clone has just one count. This chain links TRBV29-1 with TRBJ2-4, with D perhaps TRBD1 or TRBD2 (5 bases each). The CDR3 is 12 residues long. Germline CDR1 is SQVTM and CDR2 is ANQGSEA. The V end was cut by 2 bases, the J end by 5 bases, with 7 bases between. The CDR3 DNA reads as TGCAGCGTTGAACAGGGAGAAAACATTCAGTACTTC. It codes for CSVEQGENIQYF.

The chain combines TRBV28 with TRBJ1-5; perhaps TRBD1 as D (6 bases). Deletions cut 6 bases from V and 0 bases from J, with 18 bases between. The CDR3 loop spans 17 amino acids. Germline V gene lookup returns CDR1 MDHEN and CDR2 SYDVKM. The CDR3 DNA sequence: TGTGCCAGCAGCACCTCCGGGACATCCTATAGCAATCAGCCCCAGCATTTT. Translating it yields CASSTSGTSYSNQPQHF.

The chain combines TRBV19 with TRBJ2-1, with TRBD2 matching over 15 bases. The trim removed 2 bases at V and 7 bases at J, leaving 6 bases unmatched. There are 17 residues in the CDR3. The germline CDR1 and CDR2 sequences are LNHDA and SQIVND (reference sequence). CDR3 sequence (DNA): TGTGCCAGTAGTATACGGACTAGCGGGGGGGCAGATAATGAGCAGTTCTTC. It yields the protein CASSIRTSGGADNEQFF.

The chain recombines TRBV28 with TRBJ1-5, with D hard to call. The V gene's germline CDR1 is MDHEN and CDR2 SYDVKM. CDR3 length: 13 residues. With 9 bases removed from V and 0 bases from J, the gap between germline ends came to 9 bases. The CDR3 DNA reads as TGTGCCAGTACAGAATTTAGCAATCAGCCCCAGCATTTT. It codes for CASTEFSNQPQHF.

The J gene is TRBJ2-6, the V gene TRBV6-1, with D perhaps matching TRBD1 (5 bases). Trimming pared 5 bases from V and 2 bases from J, leaving 10 bases between. Looked up from germline, CDR1 is MNHNS and CDR2 is SASEGT. CDR3 size: 15 residues. CDR3 region: CASSIQGTGANVLTF. CDR3 coding DNA: TGTGCCAGCAGTATTCAGGGAACTGGGGCCAACGTCCTGACTTTC.

The chain links TRBV5-1 to TRBJ1-3, with D maybe TRBD1 (5 bases). The CDR3 contains 15 residues. Germline V CDR1 and CDR2: SGHRS, YFSETQ. The germline V and J ends were trimmed by 7 bases and 5 bases, with 19 bases remaining between them. The CDR3 spells CASAPGIQGRNTIYF. CDR3 in DNA: TGCGCCAGCGCCCCGGGCATCCAGGGTAGAAACACCATATATTTT.

The chain recombines TRBV19 with TRBJ1-2; D ambiguous. Per the germline V gene, CDR1 is LNHDA and CDR2 is SQIVND (reference sequence). Trimming took off 3 bases at V and 8 bases at J, with 10 bases between the two ends. The CDR3 consists of 12 residues. CDR3 loop: CASSMTSLGYTF. In DNA, the CDR3 is TGTGCCAGTAGTATGACTTCCTTAGGCTACACCTTC. Full variable domain (rest looked up from reference TRBV19 and TRBJ1-2): DGGITQSPKYLFRKEGQNVTLSCEQNLNHDAMYWYRQDPGQGLRLIYYSQIVNDFQKGDIAEGYSVSREKKESFPLTVTSAQKNPTAFYLCASSMTSLGYTFGSGTRLTVV.

The J gene is TRBJ1-2, the V gene TRBV6-5; 9 bases map to TRBD1. V was clipped by 8 bases and J by 6 bases; unmatched bases: 4. The CDR3 has 12 amino acids. CDR1 and CDR2 from the germline V gene are MNHEY and SVGAGI. CDR3 amino acids: CASGTGFHGYTF. In DNA, the CDR3 is TGTGCCAGCGGGACAGGGTTCCATGGCTACACCTTC.

This sequence joins TRBV18 and TRBJ1-3, with 9 bases fitting TRBD1. Germline V gives CDR1 KGHSH, CDR2 LQKENI. The CDR3 loop spans 15 amino acids. The trim removed 5 bases at V and 2 bases at J, leaving 4 bases unmatched. The CDR3 loop is CASSNRGLTGNTIYF. The CDR3 region has the DNA TGTGCCAGCTCAAACAGGGGGCTCACTGGAAACACCATATATTTT.

The chain is built from TRBV5-1 and TRBJ2-3; D gene ambiguous. CDR1 and CDR2 from the germline V gene are SGHRS and YFSETQ. There are 15 residues in the CDR3. V dropped 1 base and J dropped 6 bases, with 15 bases sitting between them. CDR3 coding DNA: TGCGCCAGCAGCTTGAGCGTCACGGCCGAGGATACGCAGTATTTT. It is translated as CASSLSVTAEDTQYF.

The rearrangement joins TRBV5-1 to TRBJ2-5, with a tentative D call TRBD1 (6 bases). The CDR3 has 13 residues. CDR1 and CDR2 (germline): SGHRS, YFSETQ. V lost 2 bases to trimming and J lost 2 bases, with 7 bases between them. CDR3 nucleotide sequence: TGCGCCAGCAGCTTCGACAGGCAAGAGACCCAGTACTTC. Protein product: CASSFDRQETQYF.

Only one count was recorded for this clone. This chain connects TRBV4-3 to TRBJ1-1; D call uncertain. The germline V gene has CDR1 LGHNA and CDR2 YSLEER. The CDR3 covers 13 residues. Trimming took off 0 bases at V and 7 bases at J, with 9 bases between the two ends. CDR3 in amino acids: CASSQEGRDEAFF. CDR3 bases: TGCGCCAGCAGCCAAGAAGGAAGGGATGAAGCTTTCTTT.

As DNA, the CDR3 is TGCGCCAGCAGCTTCAACGCGGGCGTGGAGACCCAGTACTTC. As protein: CASSFNAGVETQYF. V usage is TRBV5-1 and J usage is TRBJ2-5; tentative D call: TRBD2 (5 bases). Looked up from germline, CDR1 is SGHRS and CDR2 is YFSETQ. This CDR3 is 14 amino acids long. The V end lost 2 bases, the J end lost 5 bases, and 13 bases lay between the germline ends.

The rearrangement links TRBV2 to TRBJ2-3, with TRBD1 identical over 8 bases. CDR3 length: 15 amino acids. The ends lost 3 bases at V and 4 bases at J; junction bases unmatched: 6. Germline V gene lookup returns CDR1 SNHLY and CDR2 FYNNEI. The CDR3 DNA reads TGTGCCAGCAGTGACCGTGACAGGGGTCCAGATACGCAGTATTTT. Translating gives CASSDRDRGPDTQYF. Full variable domain (outside the CDR3, taken from reference TRBV2 and TRBJ2-3): EPEVTQTPSHQVTQMGQEVILRCVPISNHLYFYWYRQILGQKVEFLVSFYNNEISEKSEIFDDQFSVERPDGSNFTLKIRSTKLEDSAMYFCASSDRDRGPDTQYFGPGTRLTVL.

In regard to this clone: In the same sample, other DNA sequences code for this CDR3. The gene calls are TRBV25-1 and TRBJ2-3, with D hard to call. V was pared by 6 bases and J by 0 bases, with 7 bases between. This CDR3 contains 13 residues. The germline gives CDR1 MGHDK, CDR2 SYGVNS. CDR3 in DNA: TGTGCCAGCAGCGACTCTAGCACAGATACGCAGTATTTT. The encoded protein is CASSDSSTDTQYF.

The chain employs TRBV4-2 and TRBJ1-1, with D perhaps TRBD1 (5 bases). Germline loops: CDR1 LGHNA, CDR2 YNFKEQ. The germline V and J ends were trimmed by 5 bases and 0 bases, with 7 bases remaining between them. This CDR3 contains 13 residues. The CDR3 here is CASSLGLNTEAFF. The CDR3 DNA reads TGTGCCAGCAGCTTGGGACTGAACACTGAAGCTTTCTTT.

Comments on this clone: The sample contains more than one DNA sequence encoding this CDR3. The chain carries TRBV5-1 and TRBJ1-5; no reliable D call. Germline V lookup: CDR1 SGHRS, CDR2 YFSETQ. This CDR3 is built from 15 residues. V lost 4 bases, J lost 0 bases, and 11 bases lay in between. DNA of the CDR3: TGCGCCAGCAGCCTGGACGGATATAGCAATCAGCCCCAGCATTTT. Translating it yields CASSLDGYSNQPQHF.

Concerning this clone: Other DNA variants within this sample encode the same CDR3. V is TRBV30 and J is TRBJ2-7; no clear D. V was shortened by 1 base and J by 2 bases, with 6 bases between the two germline ends. CDR1 is GTSNPN and CDR2 is SVGIG in the germline V gene (reference sequence). The CDR3 runs 12 residues. In DNA form, the CDR3 reads TGTGCCTGGAGTGGCGGCCCCTACGAGCAGTACTTC. Its protein is CAWSGGPYEQYF.

The chain recombines TRBV5-1 with TRBJ1-1; maybe TRBD1 (5 bases). The CDR3 runs to 16 residues. Trimming removed 1 base from V and 5 bases from J, with 18 bases in between. The V gene's germline CDR1 is SGHRS and CDR2 YFSETQ. This CDR3 reads CASSLSLRGTKTEAFF. The CDR3 DNA follows: TGCGCCAGCAGCTTGTCCCTTCGGGGCACGAAGACTGAAGCTTTCTTT.

As regards this clone: One junction end disagrees with the germline gene, perhaps due to a read error. The V call is TRBV6-5, the J call TRBJ1-2; 9 nucleotides match TRBD1. The CDR3 consists of 14 residues. The germline CDR1 and CDR2 sequences are MNHEY and SVGAGI. The chain's CDR3 is CTSSLDRGVYGYTF. The DNA for the CDR3 is TGTACCAGCAGCCTGGACAGGGGAGTCTATGGCTACACCTTC.

A remark on this clone: The sample carries other DNA sequences with the same CDR3. J is TRBJ1-1 and V is TRBV19; D possibly corresponds to TRBD1 (5 bases). CDR1 is LNHDA and CDR2 is SQIVND in the germline V gene (reference sequence). V was trimmed by 3 bases and J by 0 bases, leaving 11 bases between them. This CDR3 comprises 15 residues. For the CDR3, the DNA is TGTGCCAGTAGTATGAGGGGAGGCATGAACACTGAAGCTTTCTTT. Its translation is CASSMRGGMNTEAFF.

This clone was detected only a few times. One end of the junction varies from germline; a read error may be responsible. This chain joins TRBV7-7 and TRBJ2-5, with 7 nucleotides matching TRBD1. Germline loops: CDR1 SSHAT, CDR2 FNYEAQ (reference sequence). The CDR3 has 14 residues. CDR3 region: CASSATGLQETQYF. DNA of the CDR3: TGTGCTAGCAGCGCGACAGGGTTACAAGAGACCCAGTACTTC.

This sequence joins TRBV25-1 and TRBJ2-1, with 10 nucleotides matching TRBD1. The germline gives CDR1 MGHDK, CDR2 SYGVNS. V gave up 7 bases and J gave up 7 bases; unmatched junction bases: 7. This CDR3 comprises 14 residues. CDR3 DNA: TGTGCCAGCAAGTCGGGGACAGGGGTGAATGAGCAGTTCTTC. It encodes CASKSGTGVNEQFF.

The chain recombines TRBV28 with TRBJ1-1, with D unresolved. Between the trimmed V and J ends, which lost 4 bases and 4 bases, there was a span of 10 bases. This CDR3 is built from 13 residues. CDR1 is MDHEN and CDR2 is SYDVKM in the germline V gene. This CDR3 reads CASSYRTATEAFF. CDR3 nucleotides: TGTGCCAGCAGTTATCGAACAGCCACTGAAGCTTTCTTT.

A word on this clone: This sample also contains other DNA sequences that code for the same CDR3. In DNA, the CDR3 is TGTGCCAGCAGTCTACCAGGGGAAAAACTGTTTTTT. Translated, it gives CASSLPGEKLFF. The chain recombines TRBV28 with TRBJ1-4, with TRBD1 as a possible D gene (5 bases). With 5 bases removed from V and 8 bases from J, the gap between germline ends came to 9 bases. The CDR3 sequence is 12 residues long. The germline gives CDR1 MDHEN, CDR2 SYDVKM.

This clone was detected only once. This same CDR3 is encoded by further DNA sequences in the sample. This chain uses TRBV29-1 with TRBJ2-5; maybe TRBD1 (5 bases). The CDR3 has 11 residues. CDR1 is SQVTM, CDR2 ANQGSEA, per germline. The V end was cut by 6 bases, the J end by 4 bases, with 9 bases between. The CDR3 reads CSVLTGETQYF. The CDR3 DNA is TGCAGCGTCCTAACAGGAGAGACCCAGTACTTC.